This T cell receptor (beta chain) was captured by sequencing in a study of shared clonotypes between healthy human individuals. Germline V gene data show CDR1 as SGDLS and CDR2 as YYNGEE. The V gene end was trimmed by 0 bases and the J gene end by 4 bases; junction bases not matched to a gene: 6. This CDR3 spans 16 amino acids. About 90 million PBMCs per unsorted sample were used for genomic DNA. The protocol was immunoSEQ multiplex PCR, while the TCRdb copy is restricted to in-frame clones and leaves out a portion. The sample contains about 600,000 clones, around three quarters of which appear only once.

This chain connects TRBV9 to TRBJ2-2; 7 bases are shared with TRBD2. This sequence was found in a woman aged 40 to 50 in good health. Some clones in this sample may be carry-over from other donors' samples. The sequenced sample consisted of PBMCs. CDR3 loop: CASSVVAGAGTGELFF. The DNA of the CDR3 is TGTGCCAGCAGCGTAGTGGCGGGAGCGGGCACCGGGGAGCTGTTTTTT.